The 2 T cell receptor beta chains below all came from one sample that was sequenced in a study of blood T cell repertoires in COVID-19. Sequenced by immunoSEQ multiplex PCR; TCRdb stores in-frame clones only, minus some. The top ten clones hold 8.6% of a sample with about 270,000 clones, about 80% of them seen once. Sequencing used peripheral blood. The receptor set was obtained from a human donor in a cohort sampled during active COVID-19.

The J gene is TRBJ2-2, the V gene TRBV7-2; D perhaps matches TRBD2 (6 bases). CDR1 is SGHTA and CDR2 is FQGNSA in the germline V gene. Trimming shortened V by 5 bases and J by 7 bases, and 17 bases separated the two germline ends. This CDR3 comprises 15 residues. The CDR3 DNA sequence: TGTGCCAGCAGCCCCGAAGGGAGGCGTATCGGGGAGCTGTTTTTT. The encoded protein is CASSPEGRRIGELFF.

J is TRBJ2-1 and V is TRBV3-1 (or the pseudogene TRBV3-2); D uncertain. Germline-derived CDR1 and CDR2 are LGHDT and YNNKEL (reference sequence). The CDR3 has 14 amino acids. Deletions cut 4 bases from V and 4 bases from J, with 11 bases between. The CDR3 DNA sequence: TGTGCCAGCAGCCCTTCCCGGAGATACAATGAGCAGTTCTTC. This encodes CASSPSRRYNEQFF.